This entry lists 11 T cell receptor beta chains sequenced from one sample in a study of graft-versus-host responses after intestinal transplantation. Data came from immunoSEQ multiplex PCR; TCRdb stores just in-frame clones and leaves some out. The sample holds roughly 50,000 clones; about 89% are singletons and the top ten take around 5.5%. The sequencing here drew on PBMCs, taken approximately 660 days after intestinal transplant. These TCRs come from a human patient who received an intestinal transplant, so some T cells may come from the graft donor.

The chain employs TRBV6-1 and TRBJ2-6, with D unresolved. Trimming took 3 bases from V and 1 from J, leaving 7 bases between them. Germline V gene lookup returns CDR1 MNHNS and CDR2 SASEGT. The CDR3 loop spans 15 amino acids. The DNA for the CDR3 is TGTGCCAGCAGTGAGATATTATCTGGGGCCAACGTCCTGACTTTC. It translates to CASSEILSGANVLTF.

CDR3 residues: CASAPGDGYGYTF. The CDR3 nucleotides are TGTGCCAGCGCGCCGGGGGACGGCTATGGCTACACCTTC. The chain has TRBV18 and TRBJ1-2; perhaps TRBD1 as D (5 bases). The V gene lost 8 bases and the J gene lost 4 bases, with 14 bases spanning the gap. This CDR3 spans 13 amino acids. Looked up from germline, CDR1 is KGHSH and CDR2 is LQKENI.

The V call is TRBV19, the J call TRBJ2-7; D might be TRBD2 (6 bases). Germline lookup yields CDR1 LNHDA and CDR2 SQIVND (reference sequence). Trimming removed 3 bases at V and 4 bases at J, with 16 bases between. The CDR3 has 15 residues. CDR3 in DNA: TGTGCCAGTAGTATTGGGGGAGGCAGGATGTACGAGCAGTACTTC. Protein: CASSIGGGRMYEQYF.

This clone was found a few times. J is TRBJ1-5 and V is TRBV30; TRBD1 matches 8 bases. Germline V gene data show CDR1 as GTSNPN and CDR2 as SVGIG (reference sequence). V lost 3 bases to trimming and J lost 4 bases; unmatched junction nucleotides: 2. This CDR3 spans 13 amino acids. The CDR3 DNA reads as TGTGCCTGGAGGGGACAGGTGAATCAGCCCCAGCATTTT. Its translation is CAWRGQVNQPQHF. Drawing the rest from reference TRBV30 and TRBJ1-5, the complete variable domain is SQTIHQWPATLVQPVGSPLSLECTVEGTSNPNLYWYRQAAGRGLQLLFYSVGIGQISSEVPQNLSASRPQDRQFILSSKKLLLSDSGFYLCAWRGQVNQPQHFGDGTRLSIL.

The rearrangement links TRBV13 to TRBJ2-7, with 7 bases aligning to TRBD1. J lost 6 bases, V lost 5 bases, and 13 bases had no gene match. The CDR3 is 15 amino acids. Per the germline V gene, CDR1 is PRHDT and CDR2 is FYEKMQ (reference sequence). The DNA for the CDR3 is TGTGCCAGCAGCCGTAGACAGGGTGACATTCGCGAGCAGTACTTC. Its translation is CASSRRQGDIREQYF.

This chain links TRBV7-3 with TRBJ2-5, with D possibly TRBD1 on 5 matching bases. CDR1 SGHTA and CDR2 FQGTGA come from the germline V gene. V was clipped by 3 bases and J by 3 bases, with 8 bases between them. The CDR3 totals 13 residues. CDR3 protein: CASSLAREETQYF. The CDR3 DNA sequence: TGTGCCAGCAGCTTGGCCAGGGAAGAGACCCAGTACTTC.

V gene TRBV27 combines with J gene TRBJ1-5; D is uncertain. With 3 bases removed from V and 0 bases from J, the gap between germline ends came to 3 bases. Germline V gene lookup returns CDR1 MNHEY and CDR2 SMNVEV (reference sequence). The CDR3 is 13 amino acids. The CDR3, as DNA: TGTGCCAGCAGTTTCGATAGCAATCAGCCCCAGCATTTT. Its translation: CASSFDSNQPQHF.

The table lists this clone with a few counts. The J gene is TRBJ1-2, the V gene TRBV2, with 12 bases identical to TRBD1. The CDR3 consists of 15 residues. Germline V CDR1 and CDR2: SNHLY, FYNNEI. V gave up 7 bases and J gave up 7 bases; unmatched junction bases: 10. CDR3 loop: CASTGTGGKRGGYTF. CDR3 nucleotide sequence: TGTGCCAGCACAGGGACAGGGGGCAAAAGGGGTGGCTACACCTTC.

The chain uses TRBV4-3 and TRBJ1-1; D remains ambiguous. V gave up 6 bases and J gave up 1 base, with 3 bases separating them. Per germline, CDR1 LGHNA and CDR2 YSLEER. There are 11 residues in the CDR3. In DNA form, the CDR3 reads TGCGCCAGCAGGGCGAACACTGAAGCTTTCTTT. Amino acids: CASRANTEAFF.

The V and J genes are TRBV5-4 and TRBJ2-1; D is undetermined. The CDR3 is 11 residues long. The ends were cut back, 4 bases at V and 13 bases at J, with 12 bases in the middle. The germline gives CDR1 SGHNT, CDR2 YYREEE (reference sequence). CDR3 amino acids: CASSQGPSQFF. DNA for the CDR3: TGTGCCAGCAGCCAAGGGCCATCCCAGTTCTTC.

The rearrangement joins TRBV9 to TRBJ2-1, with TRBD2 matching over 14 bases. The CDR3 is made up of 17 amino acids. Germline V gene lookup returns CDR1 SGDLS and CDR2 YYNGEE. The V segment lost 4 bases and the J segment 7 bases; nucleotides outside the gene matches: 10. The CDR3 reads CASSTPLRTSGGNEQFF. The DNA of the CDR3 is TGTGCCAGCAGCACCCCCCTTAGGACTAGCGGGGGGAATGAGCAGTTCTTC.